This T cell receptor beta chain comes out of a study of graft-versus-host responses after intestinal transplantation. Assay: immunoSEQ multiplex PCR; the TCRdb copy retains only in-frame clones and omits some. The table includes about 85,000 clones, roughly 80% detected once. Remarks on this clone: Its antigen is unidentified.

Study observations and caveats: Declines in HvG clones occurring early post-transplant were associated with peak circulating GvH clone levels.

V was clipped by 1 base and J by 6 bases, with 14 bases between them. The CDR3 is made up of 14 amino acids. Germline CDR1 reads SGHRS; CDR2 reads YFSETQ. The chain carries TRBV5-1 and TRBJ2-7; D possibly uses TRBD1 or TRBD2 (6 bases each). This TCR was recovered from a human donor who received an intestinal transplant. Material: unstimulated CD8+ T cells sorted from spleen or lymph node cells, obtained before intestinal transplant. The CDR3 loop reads CASSLSNREAEQYF. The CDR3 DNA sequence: TGCGCCAGCAGCTTGTCCAACAGGGAGGCCGAGCAGTACTTC.